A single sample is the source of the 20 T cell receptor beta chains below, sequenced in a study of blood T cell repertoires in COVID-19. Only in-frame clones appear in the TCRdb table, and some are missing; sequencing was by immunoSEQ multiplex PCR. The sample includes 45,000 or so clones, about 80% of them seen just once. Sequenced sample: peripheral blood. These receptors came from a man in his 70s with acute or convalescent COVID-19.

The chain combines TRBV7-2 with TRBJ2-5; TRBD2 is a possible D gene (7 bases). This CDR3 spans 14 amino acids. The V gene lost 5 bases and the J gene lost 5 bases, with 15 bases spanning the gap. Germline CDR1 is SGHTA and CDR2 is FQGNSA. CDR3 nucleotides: TGTGCCAGCAGCCAGCTGGGGGGGCCTGAGACCCAGTACTTC. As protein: CASSQLGGPETQYF. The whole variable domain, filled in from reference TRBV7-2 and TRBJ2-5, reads GAGVSQSPSNKVTEKGKDVELRCDPISGHTALYWYRQSLGQGLEFLIYFQGNSAPDKSGLPSDRFSAERTGGSVSTLTIQRTQQEDSAVYLCASSQLGGPETQYFGPGTRLLVL.

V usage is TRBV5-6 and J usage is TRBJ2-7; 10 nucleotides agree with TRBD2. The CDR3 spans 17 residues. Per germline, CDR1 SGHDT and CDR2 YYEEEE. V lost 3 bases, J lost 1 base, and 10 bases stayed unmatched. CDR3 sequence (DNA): TGTGCCAGCAGCTACAGACCCGGGACTAGCGTTTCCTACGAGCAGTACTTC. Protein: CASSYRPGTSVSYEQYF. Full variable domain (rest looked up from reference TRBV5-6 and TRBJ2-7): DAGVTQSPTHLIKTRGQQVTLRCSPKSGHDTVSWYQQALGQGPQFIFQYYEEEERQRGNFPDRFSGHQFPNYSSELNVNALLLGDSALYLCASSYRPGTSVSYEQYFGPGTRLTVT.

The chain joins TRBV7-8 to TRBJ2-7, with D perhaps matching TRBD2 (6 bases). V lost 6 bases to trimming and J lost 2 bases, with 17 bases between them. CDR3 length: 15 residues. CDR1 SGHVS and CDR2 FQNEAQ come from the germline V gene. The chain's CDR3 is CASSPHLAGTYEQYF. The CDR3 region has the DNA TGTGCCAGCAGTCCCCACCTGGCGGGGACCTACGAGCAGTACTTC. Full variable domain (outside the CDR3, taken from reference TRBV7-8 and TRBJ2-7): GAGVSQSPRYKVAKRGQDVALRCDPISGHVSLFWYQQALGQGPEFLTYFQNEAQLDKSGLPSDRFFAERPEGSVSTLKIQRTQQEDSAVYLCASSPHLAGTYEQYFGPGTRLTVT.

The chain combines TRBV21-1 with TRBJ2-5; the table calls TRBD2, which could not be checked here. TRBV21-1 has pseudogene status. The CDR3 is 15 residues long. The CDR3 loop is CASSKGAVGEETQYF. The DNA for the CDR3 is TGTGCCAGCAGCAAAGGCGCAGTCGGGGAAGAGACCCAGTACTTC.

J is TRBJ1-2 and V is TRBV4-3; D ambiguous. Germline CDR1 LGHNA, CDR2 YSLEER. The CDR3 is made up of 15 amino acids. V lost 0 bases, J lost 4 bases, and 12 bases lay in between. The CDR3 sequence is CASSQDRTGIYGYTF. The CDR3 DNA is TGCGCCAGCAGCCAAGACCGGACGGGGATCTATGGCTACACCTTC.

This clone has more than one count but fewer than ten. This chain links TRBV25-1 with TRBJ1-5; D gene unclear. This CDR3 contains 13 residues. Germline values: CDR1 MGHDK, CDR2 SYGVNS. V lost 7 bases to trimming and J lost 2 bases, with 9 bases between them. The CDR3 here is CASNGMGNQPQHF. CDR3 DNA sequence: TGTGCCAGCAACGGGATGGGCAATCAGCCCCAGCATTTT.

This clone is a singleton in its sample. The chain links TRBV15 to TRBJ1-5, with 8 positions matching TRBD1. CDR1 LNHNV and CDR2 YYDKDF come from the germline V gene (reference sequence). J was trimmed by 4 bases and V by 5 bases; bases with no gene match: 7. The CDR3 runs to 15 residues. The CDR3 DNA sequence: TGTGCCACCAGCTTGCGACAGGGGCGAAATCAGCCCCAGCATTTT. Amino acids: CATSLRQGRNQPQHF.

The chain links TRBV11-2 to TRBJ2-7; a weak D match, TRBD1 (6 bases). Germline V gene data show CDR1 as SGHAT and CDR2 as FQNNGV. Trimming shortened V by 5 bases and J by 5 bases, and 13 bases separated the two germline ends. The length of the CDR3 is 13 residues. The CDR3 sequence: CASSTTQGHEQYF. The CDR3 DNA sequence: TGTGCCAGCAGCACGACACAGGGCCACGAGCAGTACTTC.

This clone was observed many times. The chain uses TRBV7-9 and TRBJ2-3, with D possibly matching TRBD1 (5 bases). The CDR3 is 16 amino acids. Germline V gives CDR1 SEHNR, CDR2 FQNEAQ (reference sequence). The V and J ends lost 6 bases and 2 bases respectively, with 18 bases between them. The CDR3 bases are TGTGCCAGCAGTGGCCAGGGAAGGGGTCCCACAGATACGCAGTATTTT. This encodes CASSGQGRGPTDTQYF.

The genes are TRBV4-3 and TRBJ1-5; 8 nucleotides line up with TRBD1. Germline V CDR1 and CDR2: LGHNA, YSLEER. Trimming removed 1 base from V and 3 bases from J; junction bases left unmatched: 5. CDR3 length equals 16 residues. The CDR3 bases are TGCGCCAGCAGCCAAGCCGAGACAGGGGTCAATCAGCCCCAGCATTTT. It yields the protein CASSQAETGVNQPQHF.

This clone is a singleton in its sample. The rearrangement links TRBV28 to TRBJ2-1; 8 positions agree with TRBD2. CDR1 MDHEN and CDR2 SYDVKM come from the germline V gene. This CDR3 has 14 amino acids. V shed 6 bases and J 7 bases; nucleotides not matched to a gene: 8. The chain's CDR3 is CASRRGGGYNEQFF. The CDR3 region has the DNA TGTGCCAGCAGACGGGGCGGGGGGTATAATGAGCAGTTCTTC.

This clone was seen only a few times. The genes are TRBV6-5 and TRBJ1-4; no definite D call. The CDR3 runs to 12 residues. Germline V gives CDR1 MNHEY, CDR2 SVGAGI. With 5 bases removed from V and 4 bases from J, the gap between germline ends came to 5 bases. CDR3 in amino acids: CASSRSNEKLFF. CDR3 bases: TGTGCCAGCAGTCGGAGTAATGAAAAACTGTTTTTT.

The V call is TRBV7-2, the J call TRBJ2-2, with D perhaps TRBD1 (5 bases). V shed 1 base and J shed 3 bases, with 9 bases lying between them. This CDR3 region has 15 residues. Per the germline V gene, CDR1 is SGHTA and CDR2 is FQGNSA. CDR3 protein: CASSLGARDTGELFF. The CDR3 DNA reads TGTGCCAGCAGCTTAGGGGCCAGGGACACCGGGGAGCTGTTTTTT.

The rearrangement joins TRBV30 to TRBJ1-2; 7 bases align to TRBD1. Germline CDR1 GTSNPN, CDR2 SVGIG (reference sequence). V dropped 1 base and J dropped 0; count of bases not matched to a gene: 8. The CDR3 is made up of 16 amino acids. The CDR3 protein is CAWSGKGGTANYGYTF. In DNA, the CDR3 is TGTGCCTGGAGTGGAAAAGGGGGGACAGCTAACTATGGCTACACCTTC.

The CDR3 DNA sequence: TGCAGCGTTTTACGGGACAGGGGAAATGGCTACACCTTC. This sequence encodes CSVLRDRGNGYTF. J is TRBJ1-2 and V is TRBV29-1, with 10 nucleotides matching TRBD1. J lost 6 bases, V lost 5 bases, and 6 bases had no gene match. Looked up from germline, CDR1 is SQVTM and CDR2 is ANQGSEA. This CDR3 contains 13 residues.

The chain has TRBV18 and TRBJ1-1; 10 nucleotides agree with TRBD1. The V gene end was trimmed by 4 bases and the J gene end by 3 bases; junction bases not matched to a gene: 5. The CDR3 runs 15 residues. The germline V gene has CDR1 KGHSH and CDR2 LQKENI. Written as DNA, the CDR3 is TGTGCCAGCTCACTGGACAGGGGGTTGGACACTGAAGCTTTCTTT. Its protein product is CASSLDRGLDTEAFF.

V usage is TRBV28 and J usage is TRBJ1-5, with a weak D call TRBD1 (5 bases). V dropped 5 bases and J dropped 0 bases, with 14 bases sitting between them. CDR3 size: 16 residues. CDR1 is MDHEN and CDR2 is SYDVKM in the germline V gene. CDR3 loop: CASSRRDFYSNQPQHF. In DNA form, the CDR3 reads TGTGCCAGCAGTCGACGGGACTTTTATAGCAATCAGCCCCAGCATTTT.

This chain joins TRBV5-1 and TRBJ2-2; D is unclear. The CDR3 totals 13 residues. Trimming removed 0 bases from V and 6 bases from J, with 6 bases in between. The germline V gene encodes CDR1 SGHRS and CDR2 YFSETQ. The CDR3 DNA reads TGCGCCAGCAGCTTGGTCGGTCCCGGGGAGCTGTTTTTT. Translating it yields CASSLVGPGELFF.

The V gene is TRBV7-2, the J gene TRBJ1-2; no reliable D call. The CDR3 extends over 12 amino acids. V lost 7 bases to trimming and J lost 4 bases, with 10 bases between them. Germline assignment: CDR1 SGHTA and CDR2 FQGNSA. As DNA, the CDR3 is TGTGCCAGCACCCCGGGAGCCTATGGCTACACCTTC. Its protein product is CASTPGAYGYTF.

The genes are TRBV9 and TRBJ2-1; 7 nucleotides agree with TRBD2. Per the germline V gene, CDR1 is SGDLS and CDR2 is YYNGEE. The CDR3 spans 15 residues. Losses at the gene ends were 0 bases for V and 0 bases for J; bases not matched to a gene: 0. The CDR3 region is CASSVGTSSYNEQFF. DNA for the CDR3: TGTGCCAGCAGCGTAGGGACTAGCTCCTACAATGAGCAGTTCTTC.